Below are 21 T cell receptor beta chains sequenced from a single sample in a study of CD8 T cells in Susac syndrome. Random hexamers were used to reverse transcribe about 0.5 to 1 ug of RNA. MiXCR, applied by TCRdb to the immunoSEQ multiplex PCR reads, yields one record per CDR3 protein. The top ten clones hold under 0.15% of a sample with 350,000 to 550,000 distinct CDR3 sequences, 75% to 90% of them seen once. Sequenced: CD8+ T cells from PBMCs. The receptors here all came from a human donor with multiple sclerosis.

DNA of the CDR3: TGTGCCAGCAGTACAGGGACCTATCAGCCCCAGCATTTT. Translation: CASSTGTYQPQHF. The V gene is TRBV12-3 or TRBV12-4, the J gene TRBJ1-5; D is perhaps TRBD1 (6 bases). The V and J ends lost 5 bases and 5 bases respectively, with 10 bases between them. The CDR3 is 13 amino acids.

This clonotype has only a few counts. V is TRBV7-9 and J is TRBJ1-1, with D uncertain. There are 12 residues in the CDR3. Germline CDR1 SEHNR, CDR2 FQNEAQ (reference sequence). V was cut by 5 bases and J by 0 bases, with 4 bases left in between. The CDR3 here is CASSAMNTEAFF. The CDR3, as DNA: TGTGCCAGCAGCGCCATGAACACTGAAGCTTTCTTT.

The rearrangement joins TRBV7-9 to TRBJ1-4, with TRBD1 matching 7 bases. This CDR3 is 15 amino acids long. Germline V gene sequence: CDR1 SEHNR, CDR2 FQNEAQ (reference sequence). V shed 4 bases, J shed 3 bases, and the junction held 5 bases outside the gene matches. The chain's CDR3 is CASSYTGAANEKLFF. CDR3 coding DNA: TGTGCCAGCAGCTATACAGGGGCGGCTAATGAAAAACTGTTTTTT.

CDR3 loop: CATSQGNEQFF. CDR3 nucleotides: TGTGCCACCTCCCAGGGGAATGAGCAGTTCTTC. The rearrangement uses TRBV27 and TRBJ2-1, with D possibly matching TRBD1 (6 bases). Trimming left V 10 bases short and J 7 bases short, with 11 bases between. Germline values: CDR1 MNHEY, CDR2 SMNVEV (reference sequence). This CDR3 comprises 11 residues.

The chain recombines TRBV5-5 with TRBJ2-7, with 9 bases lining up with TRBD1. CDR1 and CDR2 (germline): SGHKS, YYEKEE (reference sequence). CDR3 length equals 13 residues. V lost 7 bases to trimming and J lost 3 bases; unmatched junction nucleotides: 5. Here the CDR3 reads CASLGQGIYEQYF. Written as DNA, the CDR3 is TGTGCCAGCCTAGGACAGGGGATCTACGAGCAGTACTTC.

The CDR3 region has the DNA TGTGCCAGCACCCTAAGTAGAGATACGCAGTATTTT. This encodes CASTLSRDTQYF. The J gene is TRBJ2-3, the V gene TRBV11-2; D gene unclear. The CDR3 is 12 amino acids. From germline, CDR1 is SGHAT and CDR2 FQNNGV. Trimming pared 7 bases from V and 5 bases from J, leaving 10 bases between.

This CDR3 is CASSSQVHEQFF. The CDR3 nucleotides read TGTGCCAGCAGCTCACAGGTCCATGAGCAGTTCTTC. The chain joins TRBV5-5 to TRBJ2-1; TRBD1 is a possible D gene (5 bases). The germline CDR1 and CDR2 sequences are SGHKS and YYEKEE (reference sequence). The V end was cut by 3 bases, the J end by 8 bases, with 9 bases between. This CDR3 contains 12 residues.

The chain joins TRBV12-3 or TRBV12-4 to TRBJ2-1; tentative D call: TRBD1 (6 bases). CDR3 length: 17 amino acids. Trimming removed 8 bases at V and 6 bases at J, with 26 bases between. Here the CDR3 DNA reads TGTGCCAGCGGTAACAGGGTGGGTGGGCTGATGGGCAATGAGCAGTTCTTC. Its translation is CASGNRVGGLMGNEQFF.

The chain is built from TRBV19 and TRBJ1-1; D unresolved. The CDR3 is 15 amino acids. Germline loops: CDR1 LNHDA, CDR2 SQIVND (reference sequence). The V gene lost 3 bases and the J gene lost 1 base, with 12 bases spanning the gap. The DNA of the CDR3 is TGTGCCAGTAGTATGTTTGGCACGCCGAACACTGAAGCTTTCTTT. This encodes CASSMFGTPNTEAFF.

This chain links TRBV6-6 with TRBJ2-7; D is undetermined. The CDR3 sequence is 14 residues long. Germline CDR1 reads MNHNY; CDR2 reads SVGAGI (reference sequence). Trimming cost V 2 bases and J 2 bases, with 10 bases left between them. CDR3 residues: CASSYLQFPYEQYF. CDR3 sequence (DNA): TGTGCCAGCAGTTACCTCCAGTTTCCCTACGAGCAGTACTTC.

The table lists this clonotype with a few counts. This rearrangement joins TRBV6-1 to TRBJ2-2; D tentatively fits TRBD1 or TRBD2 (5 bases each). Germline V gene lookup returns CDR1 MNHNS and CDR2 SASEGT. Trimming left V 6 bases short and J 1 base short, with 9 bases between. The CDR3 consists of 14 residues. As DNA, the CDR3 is TGTGCCAGCAGCCCGGGACGGAACACCGGGGAGCTGTTTTTT. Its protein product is CASSPGRNTGELFF.

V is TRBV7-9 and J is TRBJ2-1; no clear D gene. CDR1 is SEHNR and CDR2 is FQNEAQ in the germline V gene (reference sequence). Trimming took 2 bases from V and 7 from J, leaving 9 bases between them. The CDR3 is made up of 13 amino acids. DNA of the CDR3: TGTGCCAGCAGCTTATCCGTGGGGAATGAGCAGTTCTTC. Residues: CASSLSVGNEQFF.

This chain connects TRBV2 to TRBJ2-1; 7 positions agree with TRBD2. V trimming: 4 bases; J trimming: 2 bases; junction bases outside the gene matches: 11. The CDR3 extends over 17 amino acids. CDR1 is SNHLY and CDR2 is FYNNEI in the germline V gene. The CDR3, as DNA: TGTGCCAGCAGTGGATTCAGGGCGGGGGACCCCTACAATGAGCAGTTCTTC. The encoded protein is CASSGFRAGDPYNEQFF.

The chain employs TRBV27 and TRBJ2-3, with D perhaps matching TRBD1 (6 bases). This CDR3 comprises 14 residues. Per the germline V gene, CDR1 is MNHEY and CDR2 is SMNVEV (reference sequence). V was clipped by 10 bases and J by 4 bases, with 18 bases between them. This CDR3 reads CATFSDRSPDTQYF. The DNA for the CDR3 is TGTGCCACCTTTTCCGACAGGTCCCCAGATACGCAGTATTTT.

The CDR3, as DNA: TGTGCCAGTAGTATACAGGGGGCGGACTACGAGCAGTACTTC. Its translation is CASSIQGADYEQYF. This chain joins TRBV19 and TRBJ2-7, with 8 bases fitting TRBD1. The germline V gene has CDR1 LNHDA and CDR2 SQIVND (reference sequence). The J segment lost 3 bases and the V segment lost 2 bases, leaving 3 bases of the junction unmatched. CDR3 length: 14 amino acids.

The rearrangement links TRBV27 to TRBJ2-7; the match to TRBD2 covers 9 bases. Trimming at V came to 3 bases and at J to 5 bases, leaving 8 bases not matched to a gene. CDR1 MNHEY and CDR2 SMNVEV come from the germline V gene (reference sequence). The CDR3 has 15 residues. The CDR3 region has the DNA TGTGCCAGCAGTTTCATCAGCGGGAGGTTTGACGAGCAGTACTTC. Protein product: CASSFISGRFDEQYF.

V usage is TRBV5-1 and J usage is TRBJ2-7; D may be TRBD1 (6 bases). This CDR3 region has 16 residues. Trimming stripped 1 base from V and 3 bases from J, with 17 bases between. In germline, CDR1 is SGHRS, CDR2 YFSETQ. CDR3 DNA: TGCGCCAGCAGCTTGTCCCGGACAGAAGATATCTACGAGCAGTACTTC. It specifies CASSLSRTEDIYEQYF.

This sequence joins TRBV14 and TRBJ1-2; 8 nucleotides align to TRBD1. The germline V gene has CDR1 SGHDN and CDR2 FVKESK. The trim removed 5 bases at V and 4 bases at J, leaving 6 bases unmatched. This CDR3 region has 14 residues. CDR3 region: CASSTGGSFYGYTF. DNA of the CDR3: TGTGCCAGCAGCACAGGGGGTTCGTTCTATGGCTACACCTTC. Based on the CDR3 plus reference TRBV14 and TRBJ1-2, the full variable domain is EAGVTQFPSHSVIEKGQTVTLRCDPISGHDNLYWYRRVMGKEIKFLLHFVKESKQDESGMPNNRFLAERTGGTYSTLKVQPAELEDSGVYFCASSTGGSFYGYTFGSGTRLTVV.

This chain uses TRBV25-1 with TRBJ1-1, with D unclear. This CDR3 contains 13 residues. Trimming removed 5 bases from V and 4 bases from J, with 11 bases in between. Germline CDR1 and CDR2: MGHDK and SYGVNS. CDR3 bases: TGTGCCAGCAGTACGGCGGAGAGCACTGAAGCTTTCTTT. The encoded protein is CASSTAESTEAFF.

CDR3 loop: CSAPGTDYYEQYF. CDR3 bases: TGCAGTGCTCCTGGGACAGACTACTACGAGCAGTACTTC. J is TRBJ2-7 and V is TRBV20-1, with TRBD1 matching 7 bases. V shed 5 bases, J shed 3 bases, and the junction held 7 bases outside the gene matches. Germline loops: CDR1 DFQATT, CDR2 SNEGSKA (reference sequence). CDR3 size: 13 residues.

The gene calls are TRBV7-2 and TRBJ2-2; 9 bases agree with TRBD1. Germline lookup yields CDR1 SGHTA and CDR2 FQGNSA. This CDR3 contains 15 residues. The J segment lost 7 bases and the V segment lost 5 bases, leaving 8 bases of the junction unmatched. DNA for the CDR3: TGTGCCAGCAGCCCCTGGACAGGGGCTAACGGGGAGCTGTTTTTT. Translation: CASSPWTGANGELFF.